This entry describes one T cell receptor (beta chain). Trimming at V came to 4 bases and at J to 10 bases, leaving 6 bases not matched to a gene. CDR1 and CDR2 from the germline V gene are LGHDT and YNNKEL (reference sequence). CDR3 size: 14 residues. These data originate in a study of blood T cell repertoires in COVID-19. In the study overall: Nucleic acid was either cDNA or gDNA, and it came from T cells, B-cell-depleted T cells, or PBMCs.

Original processing notes: The authors estimated nucleated cell counts from reference gene primer amplification. The repertoire was sequenced with immunoSEQ multiplex PCR; TCRdb's copy has only in-frame clones and lacks some. V, J and clone size reflect that table, while D and trimming were determined from the DNA. The sample holds around 280,000 clones, roughly 89% seen once. This clonotype was sampled from a woman in her 40s who had recovered from COVID-19. Input material: PBMCs or T cells enriched from blood (not recorded which). The chain has TRBV3-1 (or the pseudogene TRBV3-2) and TRBJ1-6, with 8 bases that match TRBD1. The DNA of the CDR3 is TGTGCCAGCAGCCGGACAGGGATGGACTCACCCCTCCACTTT. This gives the protein CASSRTGMDSPLHF.